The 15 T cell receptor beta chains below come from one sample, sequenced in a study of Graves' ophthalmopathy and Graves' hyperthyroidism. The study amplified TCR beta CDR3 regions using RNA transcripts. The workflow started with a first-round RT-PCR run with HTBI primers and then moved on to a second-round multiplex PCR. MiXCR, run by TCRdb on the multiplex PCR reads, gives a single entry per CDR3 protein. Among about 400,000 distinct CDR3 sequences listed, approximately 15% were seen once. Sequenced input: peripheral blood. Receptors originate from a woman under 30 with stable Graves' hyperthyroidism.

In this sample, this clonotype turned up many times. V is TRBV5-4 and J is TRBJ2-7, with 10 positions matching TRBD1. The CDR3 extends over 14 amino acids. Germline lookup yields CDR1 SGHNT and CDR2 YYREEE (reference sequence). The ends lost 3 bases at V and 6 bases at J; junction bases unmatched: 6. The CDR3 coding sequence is TGTGCCAGCAGCTCGGGGGACAGGGGAGGCGAGCAGTACTTC. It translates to CASSSGDRGGEQYF.

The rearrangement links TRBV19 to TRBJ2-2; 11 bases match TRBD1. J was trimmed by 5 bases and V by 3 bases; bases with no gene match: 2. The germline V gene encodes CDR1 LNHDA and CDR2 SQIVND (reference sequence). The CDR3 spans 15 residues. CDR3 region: CASSIGQGATGELFF. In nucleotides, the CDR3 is TGTGCCAGTAGTATTGGACAGGGGGCGACCGGGGAGCTGTTTTTT.

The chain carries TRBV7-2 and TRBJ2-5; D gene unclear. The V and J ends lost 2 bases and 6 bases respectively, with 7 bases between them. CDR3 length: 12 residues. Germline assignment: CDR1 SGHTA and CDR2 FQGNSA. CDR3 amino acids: CASSLSLQTQYF. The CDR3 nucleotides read TGTGCCAGCAGCTTAAGTCTGCAGACCCAGTACTTC.

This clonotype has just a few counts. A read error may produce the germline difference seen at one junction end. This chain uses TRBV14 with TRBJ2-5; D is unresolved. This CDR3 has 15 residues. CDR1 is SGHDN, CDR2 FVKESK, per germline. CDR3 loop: CASSQGGTLQETKYF. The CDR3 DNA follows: TGTGCCAGCAGCCAAGGGGGTACGCTCCAAGAGACCAAGTACTTC.

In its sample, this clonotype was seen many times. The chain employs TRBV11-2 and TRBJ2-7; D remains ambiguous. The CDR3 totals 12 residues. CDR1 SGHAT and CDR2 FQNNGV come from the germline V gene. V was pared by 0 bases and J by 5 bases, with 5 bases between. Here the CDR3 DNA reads TGTGCCAGCAGCTTAGATGGCAACGAGCAGTACTTC. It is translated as CASSLDGNEQYF. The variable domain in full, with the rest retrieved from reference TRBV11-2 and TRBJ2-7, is EAGVAQSPRYKIIEKRQSVAFWCNPISGHATLYWYQQILGQGPKLLIQFQNNGVVDDSQLPKDRFSAERLKGVDSTLKIQPAKLEDSAVYLCASSLDGNEQYFGPGTRLTVT.

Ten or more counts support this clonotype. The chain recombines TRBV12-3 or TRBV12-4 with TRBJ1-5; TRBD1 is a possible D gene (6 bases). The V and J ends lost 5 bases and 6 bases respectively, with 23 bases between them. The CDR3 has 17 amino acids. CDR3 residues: CASSPTHGGSKRQPQHF. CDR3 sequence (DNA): TGTGCCAGCAGTCCCACCCACGGGGGCTCAAAACGTCAGCCCCAGCATTTT.

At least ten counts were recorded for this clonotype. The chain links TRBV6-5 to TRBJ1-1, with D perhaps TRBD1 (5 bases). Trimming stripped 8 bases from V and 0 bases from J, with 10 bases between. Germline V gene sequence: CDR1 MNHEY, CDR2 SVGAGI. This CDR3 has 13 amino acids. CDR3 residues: CASGGGMNTEAFF. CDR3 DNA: TGTGCCAGCGGCGGGGGGATGAACACTGAAGCTTTCTTT.

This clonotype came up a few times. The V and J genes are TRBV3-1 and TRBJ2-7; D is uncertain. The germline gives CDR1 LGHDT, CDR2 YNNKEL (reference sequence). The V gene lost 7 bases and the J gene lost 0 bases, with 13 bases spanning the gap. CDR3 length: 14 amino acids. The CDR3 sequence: CASTPSRSSYEQYF. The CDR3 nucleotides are TGTGCCAGCACCCCAAGTCGGAGCTCCTACGAGCAGTACTTC.

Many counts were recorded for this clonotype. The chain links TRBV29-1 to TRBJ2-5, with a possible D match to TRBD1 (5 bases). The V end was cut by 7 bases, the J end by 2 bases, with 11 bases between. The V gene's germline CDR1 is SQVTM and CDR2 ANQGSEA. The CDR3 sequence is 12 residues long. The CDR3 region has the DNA TGCAGCGCGCAGGGTTGGCAAGAGACCCAGTACTTC. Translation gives CSAQGWQETQYF.

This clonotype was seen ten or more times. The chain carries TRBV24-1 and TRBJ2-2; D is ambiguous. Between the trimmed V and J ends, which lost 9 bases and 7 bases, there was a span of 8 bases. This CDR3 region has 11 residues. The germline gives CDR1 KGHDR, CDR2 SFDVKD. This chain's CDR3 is CATAKGGELFF. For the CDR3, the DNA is TGTGCCACCGCCAAGGGCGGGGAGCTGTTTTTT.

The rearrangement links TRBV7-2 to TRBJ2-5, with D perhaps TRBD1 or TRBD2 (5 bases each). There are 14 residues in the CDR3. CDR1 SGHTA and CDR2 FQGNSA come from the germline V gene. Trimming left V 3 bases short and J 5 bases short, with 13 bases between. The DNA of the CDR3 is TGTGCCAGCAGCTTGGCCCCCGGGGCGGAGACCCAGTACTTC. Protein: CASSLAPGAETQYF. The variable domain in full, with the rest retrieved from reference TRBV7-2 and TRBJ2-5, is GAGVSQSPSNKVTEKGKDVELRCDPISGHTALYWYRQSLGQGLEFLIYFQGNSAPDKSGLPSDRFSAERTGGSVSTLTIQRTQQEDSAVYLCASSLAPGAETQYFGPGTRLLVL.

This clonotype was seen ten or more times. The CDR3 protein is CSAPGQDLYGYTF. The DNA of the CDR3 is TGCAGTGCTCCGGGGCAGGATCTTTATGGCTACACCTTC. The V call is TRBV20-1, the J call TRBJ1-2; D is perhaps TRBD1 (5 bases). From germline, CDR1 is DFQATT and CDR2 SNEGSKA (reference sequence). This CDR3 has 13 residues. V lost 5 bases and J 5 bases, leaving 15 bases between the germline ends.

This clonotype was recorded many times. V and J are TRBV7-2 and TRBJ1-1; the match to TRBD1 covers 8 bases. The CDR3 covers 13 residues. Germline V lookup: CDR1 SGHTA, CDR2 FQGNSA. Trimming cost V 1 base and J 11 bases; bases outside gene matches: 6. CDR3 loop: CASSLDGQGSAFF. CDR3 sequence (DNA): TGTGCCAGCAGCTTAGATGGACAGGGTAGCGCTTTCTTT.

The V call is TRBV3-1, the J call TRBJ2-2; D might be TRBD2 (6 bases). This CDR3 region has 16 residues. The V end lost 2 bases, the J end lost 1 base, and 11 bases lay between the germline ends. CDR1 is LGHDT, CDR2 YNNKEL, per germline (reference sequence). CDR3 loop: CASSQFGSLNTGELFF. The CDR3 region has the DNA TGTGCCAGCAGCCAATTCGGGAGTCTGAACACCGGGGAGCTGTTTTTT.

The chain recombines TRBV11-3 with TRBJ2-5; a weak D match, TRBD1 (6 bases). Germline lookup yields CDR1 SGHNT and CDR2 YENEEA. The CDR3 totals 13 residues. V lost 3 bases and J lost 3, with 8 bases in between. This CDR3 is CASSLGAKETQYF. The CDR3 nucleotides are TGTGCCAGCAGCTTGGGGGCCAAAGAGACCCAGTACTTC. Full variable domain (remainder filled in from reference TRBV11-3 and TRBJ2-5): EAGVVQSPRYKIIEKKQPVAFWCNPISGHNTLYWYLQNLGQGPELLIRYENEEAVDDSQLPKDRFSAERLKGVDSTLKIQPAELGDSAVYLCASSLGAKETQYFGPGTRLLVL.